These 19 T cell receptor beta chains originate from one sample sequenced in a study of T cell responses to AZD1222 COVID-19 vaccine. Here immunoSEQ multiplex PCR was the method, and the copy in TCRdb shows in-frame clones only, minus some. The profile covers 85,000 to 110,000 clones, with roughly 88% appearing a single time and 20% to 25% taken by the ten largest. The sequencing here drew on peripheral blood, taken on day 0 of AZD1222 vaccination. These receptors were collected from an adult in good health.

The CDR3 loop is CASSRDWDEKLFF. Here the CDR3 DNA reads TGTGCCAGCAGCAGGGATTGGGATGAAAAACTGTTTTTT. This chain links TRBV7-2 with TRBJ1-4, with unresolved D. The CDR3 sequence is 13 residues long. Germline values: CDR1 SGHTA, CDR2 FQGNSA. V was clipped by 5 bases and J by 6 bases, with 10 bases between them.

This rearrangement joins TRBV24-1 to TRBJ1-5; tentative D call: TRBD1 (5 bases). Trimming cost V 5 bases and J 7 bases, with 11 bases left between them. Per the germline V gene, CDR1 is KGHDR and CDR2 is SFDVKD. The CDR3 is 13 residues long. DNA of the CDR3: TGTGCCACCAGTGTCGCGGCAGGGCAGCCCCAGCATTTT. Its protein product is CATSVAAGQPQHF.

Only one count was recorded for this clone. The V and J genes are TRBV11-2 and TRBJ1-2, with D maybe TRBD1 (6 bases). Trimming cost V 6 bases and J 0 bases, with 14 bases left between them. Germline V gives CDR1 SGHAT, CDR2 FQNNGV. CDR3 size: 15 residues. CDR3 nucleotides: TGTGCCAGCAGTTCCGTGACAGGTGCTAACTATGGCTACACCTTC. This encodes CASSSVTGANYGYTF. Full variable domain (outside the CDR3, taken from reference TRBV11-2 and TRBJ1-2): EAGVAQSPRYKIIEKRQSVAFWCNPISGHATLYWYQQILGQGPKLLIQFQNNGVVDDSQLPKDRFSAERLKGVDSTLKIQPAKLEDSAVYLCASSSVTGANYGYTFGSGTRLTVV.

Only one count was recorded for this clone. J is TRBJ2-2 and V is TRBV28, with TRBD2 matching 11 bases. J gave up 5 bases and V 4 bases, and 9 bases lay outside the gene matches. The CDR3 length is 17 residues. The germline gives CDR1 MDHEN, CDR2 SYDVKM. DNA of the CDR3: TGTGCCAGCAGTTCAAGCGCGACTAGCGGGGAAACCGGGGAGCTGTTTTTT. This gives the protein CASSSSATSGETGELFF.

This chain uses TRBV7-2 with TRBJ2-3; no definite D call. The V end lost 2 bases, the J end lost 6 bases, and 6 bases lay between the germline ends. The CDR3 extends over 12 amino acids. Germline-derived CDR1 and CDR2 are SGHTA and FQGNSA. CDR3 in DNA: TGTGCCAGCAGCTTATACGGGGATACGCAGTATTTT. Its translation: CASSLYGDTQYF. The full variable domain, rest sourced from reference TRBV7-2 and TRBJ2-3, is GAGVSQSPSNKVTEKGKDVELRCDPISGHTALYWYRQSLGQGLEFLIYFQGNSAPDKSGLPSDRFSAERTGGSVSTLTIQRTQQEDSAVYLCASSLYGDTQYFGPGTRLTVL.

The J gene is TRBJ1-5, the V gene TRBV28; D gene uncertain. CDR3 length: 16 amino acids. The V gene's germline CDR1 is MDHEN and CDR2 SYDVKM. Trimming took off 7 bases at V and 0 bases at J, with 16 bases between the two ends. The CDR3 loop is CASTRAIAPSNQPQHF. DNA for the CDR3: TGTGCCAGCACGAGAGCGATCGCTCCTAGCAATCAGCCCCAGCATTTT.

V is TRBV7-2 and J is TRBJ2-1; TRBD2 matches 10 bases. The CDR3 sequence is 17 residues long. Per the germline V gene, CDR1 is SGHTA and CDR2 is FQGNSA. Trimming cost V 2 bases and J 7 bases; bases outside gene matches: 11. The CDR3 region has the DNA TGTGCCAGCAGCTTAAGGACTAGCGGAGGGGGTGGTAATGAGCAGTTCTTC. It is translated as CASSLRTSGGGGNEQFF.

The chain links TRBV5-8 to TRBJ1-6; TRBD1 is a possible D gene (5 bases). The CDR3 length is 14 residues. Germline CDR1 is SGHTS and CDR2 is YDEGEE. The V gene lost 0 bases and the J gene lost 7 bases, with 8 bases spanning the gap. CDR3 in amino acids: CASSLGQYNSPLHF. The CDR3 DNA follows: TGTGCCAGCAGCTTGGGACAGTACAATTCACCCCTCCACTTT.

The rearrangement joins TRBV7-9 to TRBJ1-2, with D unclear. The CDR3 extends over 12 amino acids. V shed 5 bases and J shed 6 bases, with 10 bases lying between them. The germline V gene encodes CDR1 SEHNR and CDR2 FQNEAQ (reference sequence). This CDR3 reads CASSVQDDGYTF. Written as DNA, the CDR3 is TGTGCCAGCAGCGTACAAGATGATGGCTACACCTTC.

V usage is TRBV15 and J usage is TRBJ2-1; D is unclear. The CDR3 is 13 amino acids. The germline V gene encodes CDR1 LNHNV and CDR2 YYDKDF (reference sequence). The V end lost 1 base, the J end lost 3 bases, and 4 bases lay between the germline ends. The CDR3 sequence: CATSRALYNEQFF. The CDR3 nucleotides are TGTGCCACCAGCAGAGCACTCTACAATGAGCAGTTCTTC.

The V and J genes are TRBV19 and TRBJ1-4; D is ambiguous. Trimming removed 8 bases at V and 4 bases at J, with 14 bases between. Germline values: CDR1 LNHDA, CDR2 SQIVND (reference sequence). The CDR3 consists of 14 residues. Written as DNA, the CDR3 is TGTGCCAGTGTAGGCAGAGCGTTTAATGAAAAACTGTTTTTT. It is translated as CASVGRAFNEKLFF.

This chain joins TRBV25-1 and TRBJ1-4, with 10 bases aligning to TRBD1. CDR1 MGHDK and CDR2 SYGVNS come from the germline V gene. The CDR3 has 15 amino acids. The ends lost 5 bases at V and 6 bases at J; junction bases unmatched: 6. This chain's CDR3 is CASSPPTGGDEKLFF. The CDR3 nucleotides read TGTGCCAGCAGTCCCCCGACAGGGGGCGATGAAAAACTGTTTTTT.

The chain joins TRBV5-1 to TRBJ1-4; tentatively, D is TRBD1 (5 bases). The V end was cut by 0 bases, the J end by 5 bases, with 8 bases between. Germline CDR1 is SGHRS and CDR2 is YFSETQ. The CDR3 totals 14 residues. The CDR3 here is CASSLVAGNEKLFF. In nucleotides, the CDR3 is TGCGCCAGCAGCTTGGTTGCAGGGAATGAAAAACTGTTTTTT.

The rearrangement uses TRBV6-5 and TRBJ1-4, with a weak D call TRBD1 (5 bases). Trimming cost V 6 bases and J 6 bases, with 14 bases left between them. The length of the CDR3 is 14 residues. Looked up from germline, CDR1 is MNHEY and CDR2 is SVGAGI. DNA for the CDR3: TGTGCCAGCAGCCGCCGGGACGGCTATGAAAAACTGTTTTTT. Encoded protein: CASSRRDGYEKLFF.

V usage is TRBV7-9 and J usage is TRBJ1-5; TRBD1 agrees at 8 bases. This CDR3 has 15 amino acids. V dropped 2 bases and J dropped 5; count of bases not matched to a gene: 5. From germline, CDR1 is SEHNR and CDR2 FQNEAQ (reference sequence). Written as DNA, the CDR3 is TGTGCCAGCAGCTTATCAGGGGGCGATTATCAGCCCCAGCATTTT. This sequence encodes CASSLSGGDYQPQHF.

The chain has TRBV6-4 and TRBJ1-1, with TRBD1 matching 8 bases. Trimming at V came to 6 bases and at J to 2 bases, leaving 5 bases not matched to a gene. CDR1 MRHNA and CDR2 SNTAGT come from the germline V gene. The CDR3 sequence is 14 residues long. The CDR3: CASRRTGINTEAFF. DNA of the CDR3: TGTGCCAGCAGGAGGACAGGGATTAACACTGAAGCTTTCTTT.

The V call is TRBV28, the J call TRBJ2-1; 8 bases are shared with TRBD2. From germline, CDR1 is MDHEN and CDR2 SYDVKM. This CDR3 contains 15 residues. V was pared by 1 base and J by 9 bases, with 8 bases of the junction left unmatched. DNA of the CDR3: TGTGCCAGCAGTTTATTTCGGGGGGGGAGGAGTGAGCAGTTCTTC. Translating it yields CASSLFRGGRSEQFF.

This chain links TRBV6-5 with TRBJ1-1, with D maybe TRBD1 (6 bases). The CDR3 is made up of 16 amino acids. Germline V gives CDR1 MNHEY, CDR2 SVGAGI. Between the trimmed V and J ends, which lost 4 bases and 6 bases, there was a span of 21 bases. The CDR3 sequence is CASSFWEDSGRAEAFF. The CDR3 DNA reads as TGTGCCAGCAGTTTCTGGGAGGACAGCGGGAGGGCTGAAGCTTTCTTT.

The chain joins TRBV19 to TRBJ1-1, with D perhaps matching TRBD1 (6 bases). The germline V gene encodes CDR1 LNHDA and CDR2 SQIVND (reference sequence). The CDR3 length is 15 residues. Trimming shortened V by 7 bases and J by 5 bases, and 20 bases separated the two germline ends. The CDR3 spells CASTTLWGASTEAFF. The CDR3 DNA sequence: TGTGCCAGTACCACCCTATGGGGGGCCTCAACTGAAGCTTTCTTT.